These 22 T cell receptor beta chains came from one sample sequenced in a study of beta chain features in type 1 diabetes. Whole-study results and caveats: Shortening that was moderate but significant affected the TCRB CDR3s of Type 1 diabetes patients in all four CD4+ subsets.

The isolated RNA, all of it, was reverse transcribed, so expressed TCRB transcripts were what got sequenced. Sequencing used immunoSEQ multiplex PCR; TCRdb keeps in-frame clones, though not all of them. The data contain 160,000 or so clones, around 8.3% of them singletons. These receptors have no identified antigens. The sequenced material came from central memory CD4+ T cells from blood. The receptors stem from a woman aged 18-30 years with type 1 diabetes.

This chain connects TRBV28 to TRBJ2-1; 7 nucleotides match TRBD2. Trimming at V came to 7 bases and at J to 4 bases, leaving 10 bases not matched to a gene. From germline, CDR1 is MDHEN and CDR2 SYDVKM. CDR3 size: 15 residues. CDR3 loop: CASNLPAGSYNEQFF. The CDR3 region has the DNA TGTGCCAGCAATTTGCCAGCGGGATCTTACAATGAGCAGTTCTTC.

This sequence joins TRBV29-1 and TRBJ2-1; TRBD2 agrees at 7 bases. Germline CDR1 SQVTM, CDR2 ANQGSEA. The CDR3 is 16 residues long. V dropped 5 bases and J dropped 0; count of bases not matched to a gene: 10. This CDR3 is CSVHYSLAVSYNEQFF. In DNA, the CDR3 is TGCAGCGTTCACTACAGTCTAGCGGTCTCCTACAATGAGCAGTTCTTC.

In its sample, this clone was seen a few times. The chain recombines TRBV7-2 with TRBJ1-1, with no clear D. Germline CDR1 reads SGHTA; CDR2 reads FQGNSA. V lost 1 base and J 7 bases, leaving 10 bases between the germline ends. The CDR3 length is 13 residues. The CDR3 reads CASSLEGGLEAFF. DNA of the CDR3: TGTGCCAGCAGCTTAGAGGGCGGACTTGAAGCTTTCTTT.

The V gene is TRBV7-2, the J gene TRBJ2-1; TRBD1 aligns across 11 bases. The CDR3 loop spans 14 amino acids. Germline V lookup: CDR1 SGHTA, CDR2 FQGNSA. Trimming took 4 bases from V and 8 from J; bases not matched to a gene: 4. The CDR3 DNA follows: TGTGCCAGCAGCTGGGGACAGGGGGACGATGAGCAGTTCTTC. This gives the protein CASSWGQGDDEQFF.

The rearrangement joins TRBV9 to TRBJ1-1, with D hard to call. The CDR3 covers 16 residues. Per germline, CDR1 SGDLS and CDR2 YYNGEE. Trimming took off 3 bases at V and 2 bases at J, with 17 bases between the two ends. CDR3 amino acids: CASSAGESNRNTEAFF. CDR3 nucleotides: TGTGCCAGCAGCGCCGGAGAAAGTAATCGAAACACTGAAGCTTTCTTT.

A few counts support this clone. The rearrangement uses TRBV6-6 and TRBJ2-6, with D tentatively TRBD1 (5 bases). This CDR3 is 14 amino acids long. Germline V lookup: CDR1 MNHNY, CDR2 SVGAGI (reference sequence). V dropped 6 bases and J dropped 2 bases, with 8 bases sitting between them. CDR3 sequence (DNA): TGTGCCAGCAGGCAGGGCGCTGGGGCCAACGTCCTGACTTTC. Translation gives CASRQGAGANVLTF.

This clone has just a few counts. The chain links TRBV4-1 to TRBJ2-5, with TRBD2 as a possible D gene (6 bases). There are 14 residues in the CDR3. V lost 0 bases and J lost 7, with 12 bases in between. The V gene's germline CDR1 is MGHRA and CDR2 YSYEKL. Written as DNA, the CDR3 is TGCGCCAGCAGCCAAGAATTCGGGAGAGCGACCCAGTACTTC. This encodes CASSQEFGRATQYF.

The chain has TRBV5-1 and TRBJ1-6, with unresolved D. Trimming shortened V by 0 bases and J by 8 bases, and 6 bases separated the two germline ends. This CDR3 contains 13 residues. Germline lookup yields CDR1 SGHRS and CDR2 YFSETQ. The CDR3 is CASSLDPDSPLHF. The CDR3 nucleotides are TGCGCCAGCAGCTTGGATCCTGATTCACCCCTCCACTTT. Full variable domain (remainder filled in from reference TRBV5-1 and TRBJ1-6): KAGVTQTPRYLIKTRGQQVTLSCSPISGHRSVSWYQQTPGQGLQFLFEYFSETQRNKGNFPGRFSGRQFSNSRSEMNVSTLELGDSALYLCASSLDPDSPLHFGNGTRLTVT.

V usage is TRBV28 and J usage is TRBJ2-7, with 7 bases that match TRBD2. This CDR3 is 14 amino acids long. Trimming took 5 bases from V and 6 from J; bases not matched to a gene: 10. Germline assignment: CDR1 MDHEN and CDR2 SYDVKM. CDR3: CASSLQRLALEQYF. For the CDR3, the DNA is TGTGCCAGCAGTCTACAGCGACTAGCTCTCGAGCAGTACTTC.

This clone has just a few counts. The rearrangement uses TRBV7-2 and TRBJ2-1; possibly TRBD2 for D (6 bases). The CDR3 is 15 amino acids. Germline V lookup: CDR1 SGHTA, CDR2 FQGNSA. Trimming removed 3 bases from V and 7 bases from J, with 16 bases in between. This chain's CDR3 is CASSFWGEMGNEQFF. The CDR3 nucleotides read TGTGCCAGCAGCTTCTGGGGGGAAATGGGTAATGAGCAGTTCTTC.

This clone was counted a few times. The V gene is TRBV7-2, the J gene TRBJ2-4, with D unresolved. This CDR3 has 15 residues. V lost 0 bases to trimming and J lost 2 bases, with 8 bases between them. Germline CDR1 SGHTA, CDR2 FQGNSA. For the CDR3, the DNA is TGTGCCAGCAGCTTAGCCGGCGGATCCAAAAACATTCAGTACTTC. It codes for CASSLAGGSKNIQYF.

This clone was counted between two and nine times. The gene calls are TRBV29-1 and TRBJ2-5; D might be TRBD2 (7 bases). CDR1 and CDR2 (germline): SQVTM, ANQGSEA. The V gene lost 4 bases and the J gene lost 3 bases, with 9 bases spanning the gap. This CDR3 contains 12 residues. This CDR3 is CSVVGGEETQYF. In DNA form, the CDR3 reads TGCAGCGTTGTAGGGGGGGAAGAGACCCAGTACTTC.

The chain links TRBV25-1 to TRBJ2-7; 8 bases align to TRBD1. V was pared by 6 bases and J by 2 bases, with 3 bases of the junction left unmatched. CDR1 is MGHDK and CDR2 is SYGVNS in the germline V gene. CDR3 length: 13 amino acids. The CDR3 coding sequence is TGTGCCAGCAGCCGACAGGGGACCTACGAGCAGTACTTC. Translated: CASSRQGTYEQYF.

This clone has a handful of counts. The chain employs TRBV30 and TRBJ1-5, with 10 bases aligning to TRBD1. V shed 7 bases and J 6 bases; nucleotides not matched to a gene: 9. Germline-derived CDR1 and CDR2 are GTSNPN and SVGIG (reference sequence). The CDR3 runs 14 residues. The CDR3 DNA sequence: TGTGCCTTACCAAACCGGGACAGGGGTCAGCCCCAGCATTTT. This translates into CALPNRDRGQPQHF.

V gene TRBV11-2 combines with J gene TRBJ2-3; TRBD2 is a possible D gene (5 bases). V was pared by 1 base and J by 6 bases, with 8 bases between. Germline CDR1 is SGHAT and CDR2 is FQNNGV. This CDR3 has 13 amino acids. The CDR3 sequence: CASSLVERDTQYF. CDR3 sequence (DNA): TGTGCCAGCAGCTTAGTGGAGCGGGATACGCAGTATTTT.

V is TRBV5-4 and J is TRBJ2-1; 8 bases are shared with TRBD1. This CDR3 spans 15 amino acids. Trimming took 3 bases from V and 9 from J; bases not matched to a gene: 11. CDR1 is SGHNT, CDR2 YYREEE, per germline (reference sequence). As DNA, the CDR3 is TGTGCCAGCAGCTCGGGGGACAGGCTTCTTTCTGAGCAGTTCTTC. It encodes CASSSGDRLLSEQFF.

In its sample, this clone was seen a few times. The V and J genes are TRBV4-3 and TRBJ1-2; D is perhaps TRBD1 (5 bases). Germline assignment: CDR1 LGHNA and CDR2 YSLEER. The V and J ends lost 0 bases and 4 bases respectively, with 12 bases between them. This CDR3 is built from 15 residues. The CDR3 DNA follows: TGCGCCAGCAGCCAAGATGGGCGGCAGGGCTATGGCTACACCTTC. Its translation is CASSQDGRQGYGYTF.

The genes are TRBV4-3 and TRBJ2-7; a weak D match, TRBD1 (6 bases). CDR1 and CDR2 (germline): LGHNA, YSLEER. Trimming left V 4 bases short and J 2 bases short, with 15 bases between. CDR3 length: 15 amino acids. CDR3 in amino acids: CASSRQAGATYEQYF. CDR3 in DNA: TGCGCCAGCAGCCGACAGGCAGGGGCTACCTACGAGCAGTACTTC.

This clone was picked up a small number of times. This chain uses TRBV11-3 with TRBJ2-7, with D tentatively TRBD2 (6 bases). Germline assignment: CDR1 SGHNT and CDR2 YENEEA. The CDR3 is made up of 16 amino acids. V was clipped by 0 bases and J by 0 bases, with 12 bases between them. CDR3 nucleotides: TGTGCCAGCAGCTTAGATCAAAGGCGGGACTCCTACGAGCAGTACTTC. Amino acids: CASSLDQRRDSYEQYF.

This chain joins TRBV5-1 and TRBJ2-1; D ambiguous. Germline CDR1 is SGHRS and CDR2 is YFSETQ. V lost 0 bases, J lost 1 base, and 11 bases lay in between. The CDR3 is made up of 16 amino acids. The CDR3, as DNA: TGCGCCAGCAGCTTGGCGCGGCTAGGATCCTACAATGAGCAGTTCTTC. Protein product: CASSLARLGSYNEQFF.

The chain has TRBV5-1 and TRBJ2-5; TRBD2 matches at 8 bases. The CDR3 is made up of 16 amino acids. J was trimmed by 0 bases and V by 2 bases; bases with no gene match: 6. Germline assignment: CDR1 SGHRS and CDR2 YFSETQ. CDR3: CASSFRGGLYQETQYF. DNA of the CDR3: TGCGCCAGCAGCTTCCGGGGGGGCCTGTACCAAGAGACCCAGTACTTC.

The J gene is TRBJ2-7, the V gene TRBV20-1; 7 nucleotides match TRBD1. V lost 7 bases and J lost 5; bases outside the gene matches: 5. CDR3 length equals 11 residues. Germline values: CDR1 DFQATT, CDR2 SNEGSKA (reference sequence). CDR3 in amino acids: CSVRQGNEQYF. The CDR3 DNA follows: TGCAGTGTAAGACAGGGTAACGAGCAGTACTTC.